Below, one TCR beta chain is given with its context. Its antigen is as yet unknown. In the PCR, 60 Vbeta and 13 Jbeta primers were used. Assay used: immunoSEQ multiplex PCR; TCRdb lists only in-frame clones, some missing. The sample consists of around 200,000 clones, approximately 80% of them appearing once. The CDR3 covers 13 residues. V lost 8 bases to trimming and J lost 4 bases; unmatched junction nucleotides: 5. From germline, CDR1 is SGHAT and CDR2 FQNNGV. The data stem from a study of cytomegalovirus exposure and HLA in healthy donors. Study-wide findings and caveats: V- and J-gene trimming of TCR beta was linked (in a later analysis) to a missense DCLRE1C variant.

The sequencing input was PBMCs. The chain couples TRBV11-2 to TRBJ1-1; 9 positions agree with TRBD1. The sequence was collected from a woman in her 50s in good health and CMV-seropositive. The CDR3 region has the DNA TGTGCCAGCGAACAGGGGGCGAGCACTGAAGCTTTCTTT. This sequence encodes CASEQGASTEAFF.